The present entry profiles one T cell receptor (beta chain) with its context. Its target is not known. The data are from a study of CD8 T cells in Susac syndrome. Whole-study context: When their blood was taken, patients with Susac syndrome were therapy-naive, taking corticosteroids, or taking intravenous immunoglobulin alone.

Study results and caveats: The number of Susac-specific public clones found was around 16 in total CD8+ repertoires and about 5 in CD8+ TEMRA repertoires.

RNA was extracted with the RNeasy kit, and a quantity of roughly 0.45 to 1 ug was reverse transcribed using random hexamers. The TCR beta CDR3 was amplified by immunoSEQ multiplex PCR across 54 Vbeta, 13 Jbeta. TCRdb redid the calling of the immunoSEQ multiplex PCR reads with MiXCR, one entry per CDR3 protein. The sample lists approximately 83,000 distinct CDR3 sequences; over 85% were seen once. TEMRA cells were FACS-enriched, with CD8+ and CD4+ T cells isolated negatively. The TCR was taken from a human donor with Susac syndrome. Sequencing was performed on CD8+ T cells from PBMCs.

CDR3 sequence (DNA): TGTGCCACCTACGACAGATACACCGGGGAGCTGTTTTTT. This codes for CATYDRYTGELFF. The chain has TRBV24-1 and TRBJ2-2, with a tentative D call TRBD1 (5 bases). V was trimmed by 9 bases and J by 3 bases, leaving 10 bases between them. The length of the CDR3 is 13 residues. Germline V gene lookup returns CDR1 KGHDR and CDR2 SFDVKD.